The rows below give T cell receptor beta chains drawn from one sample of a study of CD8 T cells in Susac syndrome. TCRdb reprocessed the immunoSEQ multiplex PCR reads via MiXCR and lists one record per CDR3 protein. This table holds over 150,000 distinct CDR3 sequences, approximately 94% found once. The sequenced material came from CD4+ T cells from PBMCs. The source of these receptors is a human donor with multiple sclerosis. Both conserved end residues are part of each CDR3. The D gene is left open where the match is weak. Size is omitted from some rows. Given values are once, few, many or a class for expanded clones.

D gene: TRBD1; clone size: NA; J gene: TRBJ2-7; V gene: TRBV7-3; CDR3 DNA: TGTGCCAGCAGCTACGGACAGGGGGAATACGAGCAGTACTTC; CDR3 protein: CASSYGQGEYEQYF
D gene: TRBD2; clone size: NA; J gene: TRBJ2-5; V gene: TRBV7-9; CDR3 DNA: TGTGCCAGCAGCTTCGGTAGCGGGGGGGGCTCGGCCCAGTACTTC; CDR3 protein: CASSFGSGGGSAQYF
D gene: NA; clone size: NA; J gene: TRBJ2-2; V gene: TRBV5-8; CDR3 DNA: TGTGCCAGCAGCCGCGGGCCTGGGGGCGCCGGGGAGCTGTTTTTT; CDR3 protein: CASSRGPGGAGELFF
D gene: TRBD2; clone size: NA; J gene: TRBJ2-3; V gene: TRBV6-5; CDR3 DNA: TGTGCCAGCAGTTTGCTAGCGGGAGACACAGATACGCAGTATTTT; CDR3 protein: CASSLLAGDTDTQYF
D gene: NA; clone size: NA; J gene: TRBJ2-7; V gene: TRBV5-1; CDR3 DNA: TGCGCCAGCAGCCTATGGACGGGGGTGGACGAGCAGTACTTC; CDR3 protein: CASSLWTGVDEQYF
D gene: NA; clone size: NA; J gene: TRBJ1-2; V gene: TRBV7-2; CDR3 DNA: TGTGCCTGCAGAGGTAGAAACTATGGCTACACCTTC; CDR3 protein: CACRGRNYGYTF
D gene: TRBD1; clone size: NA; J gene: TRBJ1-6; V gene: TRBV12-3/TRBV12-4; CDR3 DNA: TGTGCCAGCAGTTTGGGACAGGGGGCGCGAAATTCACCCCTCCACTTT; CDR3 protein: CASSLGQGARNSPLHF
D gene: NA; clone size: NA; J gene: TRBJ2-6; V gene: TRBV6-5; CDR3 DNA: TGTGCCAGCAGTTACTTCAGAGGGCCTGGGGCCAACGTCCTGACTTTC; CDR3 protein: CASSYFRGPGANVLTF
D gene: TRBD2; clone size: NA; J gene: TRBJ2-1; V gene: TRBV12-3/TRBV12-4; CDR3 DNA: TGTGCCAGCAGACCCGGGACTAGCGGGGGGGCCTACAATGAGCAGTTCTTC; CDR3 protein: CASRPGTSGGAYNEQFF
D gene: NA; clone size: NA; J gene: TRBJ2-1; V gene: TRBV3-1; CDR3 DNA: TGTGCCAGCAGCCACGCCCCCGGGACCCGAAGGAATGAGCAGTTCTTC; CDR3 protein: CASSHAPGTRRNEQFF
D gene: NA; clone size: NA; J gene: TRBJ1-3; V gene: TRBV13; CDR3 DNA: TGTGCCAGCAGCTTGCAGGGAATTTCTGGAAACACCATATATTTT; CDR3 protein: CASSLQGISGNTIYF
D gene: NA; clone size: NA; J gene: TRBJ2-5; V gene: TRBV5-1; CDR3 DNA: TGCGCCAGCAGCTTGTTCCAGGGCTTCCAAGAGACCCAGTACTTC; CDR3 protein: CASSLFQGFQETQYF
D gene: NA; clone size: NA; J gene: TRBJ1-5; V gene: TRBV11-1; CDR3 DNA: TGTGCCAGCAGCTTAGAAGAATGGGGGTCTAGCAATCAGCCCCAGCATTTT; CDR3 protein: CASSLEEWGSSNQPQHF
D gene: NA; clone size: NA; J gene: TRBJ2-5; V gene: TRBV25-1; CDR3 DNA: TGTGCCAGCAGTGAGAGACAGCTCCTACAAGAGACCCAGTACTTC; CDR3 protein: CASSERQLLQETQYF
D gene: TRBD1; clone size: once; J gene: TRBJ2-3; V gene: TRBV28; CDR3 DNA: TGTGCCAGCAGTTCGCCCCTGGGGACAGATCCAAGCACAGATACGCAGTATTTT; CDR3 protein: CASSSPLGTDPSTDTQYF
D gene: TRBD2; clone size: NA; J gene: TRBJ2-5; V gene: TRBV6-1; CDR3 DNA: TGTGCCAGCCGCCGCGCTAGCGGGGAGACCCAGTACTTC; CDR3 protein: CASRRASGETQYF
D gene: NA; clone size: NA; J gene: TRBJ1-6; V gene: TRBV7-3; CDR3 DNA: TGTGCCAGCAGCTTAACGGGTTATTCACCCCTCCACTTT; CDR3 protein: CASSLTGYSPLHF
D gene: TRBD2; clone size: once; J gene: TRBJ2-5; V gene: TRBV7-2; CDR3 DNA: TGTGCCAGCAGCCAGACAGCGGGGGCCAGGGAGACCCAGTACTTC; CDR3 protein: CASSQTAGARETQYF
D gene: TRBD1; clone size: NA; J gene: TRBJ1-5; V gene: TRBV29-1; CDR3 DNA: TGCAGCGTTAAGATGGGGGGACAGGGGGGAGCCCAGCATTTT; CDR3 protein: CSVKMGGQGGAQHF
D gene: NA; clone size: NA; J gene: TRBJ1-2; V gene: TRBV19; CDR3 DNA: TGTGCCACTCGACAGGTCTCCTTACAAGAGTACGGCTACACCTTC; CDR3 protein: CATRQVSLQEYGYTF
D gene: TRBD1; clone size: NA; J gene: TRBJ1-3; V gene: TRBV5-1; CDR3 DNA: TGCGCCAGCAAAGCAGGACAGGGTGGAAACACCATATATTTT; CDR3 protein: CASKAGQGGNTIYF
D gene: NA; clone size: NA; J gene: TRBJ1-2; V gene: TRBV28; CDR3 DNA: TGTGCCAGCAGTCGGAATACTAACTATGGCTACACCTTC; CDR3 protein: CASSRNTNYGYTF
D gene: NA; clone size: NA; J gene: TRBJ2-3; V gene: TRBV5-4; CDR3 DNA: TGTGCCAGCAGCTTGGAACCGCTAGGCACAGATACGCAGTATTTT; CDR3 protein: CASSLEPLGTDTQYF
D gene: TRBD1; clone size: NA; J gene: TRBJ2-5; V gene: TRBV6-6; CDR3 DNA: TGTGCCAGCAGTTTCTCGACAGGGGGAGCGGAGACCCAGTACTTC; CDR3 protein: CASSFSTGGAETQYF
D gene: NA; clone size: NA; J gene: TRBJ1-3; V gene: TRBV30; CDR3 DNA: TGTGCCTGGGCTCTGGGATTAGTGGGCTCTGGAAACACCATATATTTT; CDR3 protein: CAWALGLVGSGNTIYF
D gene: NA; clone size: NA; J gene: TRBJ1-2; V gene: TRBV28; CDR3 DNA: TGTGCCAGCAGTTTACCCACGCCCTTGGGGGTCGGTTATGGCTACACCTTC; CDR3 protein: CASSLPTPLGVGYGYTF
D gene: TRBD1; clone size: NA; J gene: TRBJ1-1; V gene: TRBV7-9; CDR3 DNA: TGTGCCAGCAGCCTACAGGGGGCCATGAACACTGAAGCTTTCTTT; CDR3 protein: CASSLQGAMNTEAFF
D gene: TRBD2; clone size: NA; J gene: TRBJ2-1; V gene: TRBV12-3/TRBV12-4; CDR3 DNA: TGTGCCAGCCCTTCGGGAGGACTAGCGGGAATGGAGTTCTTC; CDR3 protein: CASPSGGLAGMEFF
D gene: NA; clone size: NA; J gene: TRBJ2-4; V gene: TRBV7-2; CDR3 DNA: TGTGCCAGCAGCCTTTCAGTCCCCAAGTACTTC; CDR3 protein: CASSLSVPKYF
D gene: TRBD2; clone size: NA; J gene: TRBJ2-7; V gene: TRBV6-2/TRBV6-3; CDR3 DNA: TGTGCCAGCAGCCGTTCTACTAGCGGGGTAACCTACGAGCAGTACTTC; CDR3 protein: CASSRSTSGVTYEQYF
D gene: NA; clone size: NA; J gene: TRBJ2-3; V gene: TRBV11-2; CDR3 DNA: TGTGCCAGCACCCTCGATAGTCCGGGTAGCACAGATACGCAGTATTTT; CDR3 protein: CASTLDSPGSTDTQYF
D gene: TRBD2; clone size: NA; J gene: TRBJ2-2; V gene: TRBV9; CDR3 DNA: TGTGCCAGCAGCGTAGGACTAGCGGGAGGCGGGGGCACCGGGGAGCTGTTTTTT; CDR3 protein: CASSVGLAGGGGTGELFF
D gene: NA; clone size: NA; J gene: TRBJ2-7; V gene: TRBV10-1; CDR3 DNA: TGCGCCAGCAGTGAGCGGAACTACGAGCAGTACTTC; CDR3 protein: CASSERNYEQYF
D gene: NA; clone size: NA; J gene: TRBJ2-2; V gene: TRBV7-2; CDR3 DNA: TGTGCCAGCAGCTTATGGAACACCGGGGAGCTGTTTTTT; CDR3 protein: CASSLWNTGELFF